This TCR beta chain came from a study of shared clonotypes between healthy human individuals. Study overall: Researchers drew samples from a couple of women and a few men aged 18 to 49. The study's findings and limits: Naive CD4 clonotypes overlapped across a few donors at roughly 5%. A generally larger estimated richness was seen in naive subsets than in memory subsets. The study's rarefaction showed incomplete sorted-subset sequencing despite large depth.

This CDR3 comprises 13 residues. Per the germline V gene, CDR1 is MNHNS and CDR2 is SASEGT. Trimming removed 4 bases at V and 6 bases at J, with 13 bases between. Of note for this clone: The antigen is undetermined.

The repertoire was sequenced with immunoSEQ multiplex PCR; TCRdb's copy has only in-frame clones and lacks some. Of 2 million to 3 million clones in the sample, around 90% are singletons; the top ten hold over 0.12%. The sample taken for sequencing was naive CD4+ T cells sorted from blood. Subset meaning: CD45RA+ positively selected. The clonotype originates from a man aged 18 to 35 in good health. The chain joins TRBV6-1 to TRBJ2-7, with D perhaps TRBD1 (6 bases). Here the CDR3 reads CASSVSTGPEQYF. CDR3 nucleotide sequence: TGTGCCAGCAGTGTTTCGACAGGTCCCGAGCAGTACTTC.